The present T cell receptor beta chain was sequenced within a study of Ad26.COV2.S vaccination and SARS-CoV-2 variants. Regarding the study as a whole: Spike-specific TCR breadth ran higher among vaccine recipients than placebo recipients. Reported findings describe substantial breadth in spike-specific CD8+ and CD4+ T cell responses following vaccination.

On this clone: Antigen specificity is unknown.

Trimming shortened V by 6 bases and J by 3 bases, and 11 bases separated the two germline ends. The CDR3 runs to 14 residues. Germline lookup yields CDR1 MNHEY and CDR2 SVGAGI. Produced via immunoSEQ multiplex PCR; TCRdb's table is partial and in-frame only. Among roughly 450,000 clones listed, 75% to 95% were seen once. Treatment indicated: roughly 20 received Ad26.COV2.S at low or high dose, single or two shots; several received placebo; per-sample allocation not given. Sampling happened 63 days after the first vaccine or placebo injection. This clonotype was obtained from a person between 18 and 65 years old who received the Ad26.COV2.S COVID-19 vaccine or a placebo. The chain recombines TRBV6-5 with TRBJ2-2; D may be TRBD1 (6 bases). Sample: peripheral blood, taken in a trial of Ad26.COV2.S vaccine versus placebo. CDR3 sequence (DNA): TGTGCCAGCAGCCCGACAGGAGACACCGGGGAGCTGTTTTTT. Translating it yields CASSPTGDTGELFF.